Below, one T cell receptor (beta chain) is given with its context. Its antigen is as yet unknown. Clones were read by immunoSEQ multiplex PCR, and TCRdb kept only the in-frame ones, dropping some. The data contain around 200,000 clones, nearly 80% of them singletons. The data are from a study of cytotoxic CD8 clonotypes in ibrutinib-treated CLL. Study-level results: Stable or contracted on treatment, public clonotypes were also uncommon. Upon ibrutinib response clonality rose, and upon progression it fell back toward baseline.

The CDR3 length is 13 residues. In germline, CDR1 is SGHTA, CDR2 FQGTGA. V dropped 2 bases and J dropped 2 bases, with 6 bases sitting between them. The starting material was PBMCs, obtained after 12 months of ibrutinib treatment. This TCR derives from a human donor with chronic lymphocytic leukemia. The rearrangement uses TRBV7-3 and TRBJ2-5; no clear D gene. This chain's CDR3 is CASSLDRQETQYF. Here the CDR3 DNA reads TGTGCCAGCAGCTTAGATCGGCAAGAGACCCAGTACTTC.